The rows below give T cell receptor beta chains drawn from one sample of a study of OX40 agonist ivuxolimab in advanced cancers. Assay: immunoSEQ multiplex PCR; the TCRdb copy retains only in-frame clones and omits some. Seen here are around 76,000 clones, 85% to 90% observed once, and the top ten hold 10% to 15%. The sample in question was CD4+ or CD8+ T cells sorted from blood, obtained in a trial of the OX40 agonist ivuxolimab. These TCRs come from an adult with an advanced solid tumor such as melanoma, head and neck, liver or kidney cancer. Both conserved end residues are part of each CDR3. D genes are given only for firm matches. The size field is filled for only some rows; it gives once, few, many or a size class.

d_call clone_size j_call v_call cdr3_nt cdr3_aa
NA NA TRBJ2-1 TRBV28 TGTGCCAGCAGTTTCGGGACGTCCCCTTACAATGAGCAGTTCTTC CASSFGTSPYNEQFF
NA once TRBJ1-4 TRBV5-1 TGCGCCAGCAGCACCCGCGGGCACGAAAAACTGTTTTTT CASSTRGHEKLFF
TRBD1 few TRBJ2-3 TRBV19 TGTGCCAGTTCGACGACAGGGGGAAGCACAGATACGCAGTATTTT CASSTTGGSTDTQYF
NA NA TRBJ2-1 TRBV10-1 TGCGCCAGCAGGGAGCACAGACCTTACAATGAGCAGTTCTTC CASREHRPYNEQFF
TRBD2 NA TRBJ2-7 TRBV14 TGTGCCAGCAGCCAGACAGGGACTAGCGGGAGCCCCTACGAGCAGTACTTC CASSQTGTSGSPYEQYF
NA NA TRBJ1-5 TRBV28 TGTGCCACCAATCGACAGCCCCAGCATTTT CATNRQPQHF
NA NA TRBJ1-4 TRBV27 TGTGCCAGCGCTCCGGGAGGGGCTAATGAAAAACTGTTTTTT CASAPGGANEKLFF
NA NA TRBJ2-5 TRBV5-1 TGCGCCAGCAGCTTGGGAGGGGGTGAGACCCAGTACTTC CASSLGGGETQYF
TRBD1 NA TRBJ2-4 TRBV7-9 TGTGCCAGCAGCTCGACAGGGAACATTCAGTACTTC CASSSTGNIQYF
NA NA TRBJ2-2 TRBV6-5 TGTGCCAGCAGCCCACGGGGTGAACAGACCGGGGAGCTGTTTTTT CASSPRGEQTGELFF
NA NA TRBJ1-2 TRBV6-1 TGTGCCAGCAGTGTAGGGATATACAGCCCTGGTGGCTACACCTTC CASSVGIYSPGGYTF
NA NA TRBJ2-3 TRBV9 TGTGCCAGCAGCGTAGATTGGGAGAGCGGGCGAACAGATACGCAGTATTTT CASSVDWESGRTDTQYF
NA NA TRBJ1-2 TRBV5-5 TGTGCCAGCAGCTTGGAGATGAACTATGGCTACACCTTC CASSLEMNYGYTF
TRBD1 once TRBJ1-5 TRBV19 TGTGCCAGTAGTCGGGACAGGGGGCATGGTCAGCCCCAGCATTTT CASSRDRGHGQPQHF
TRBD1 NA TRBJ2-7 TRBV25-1 TGTGCCAGCAGTGGACAAAGGACAGGGAATTACGAGCAGTACTTC CASSGQRTGNYEQYF
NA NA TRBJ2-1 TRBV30 TGTGCCTGGAGTGTATATTACCGAACAAAATACAATGAGCAGTTCTTC CAWSVYYRTKYNEQFF
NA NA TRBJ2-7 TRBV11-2 TGTGCCAGCAGCTTAGGATCGGCCTTATCCTACGAGCAGTACTTC CASSLGSALSYEQYF
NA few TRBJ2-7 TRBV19 TGTGCCAGTGGGAACCACTACGAGCAGTACTTC CASGNHYEQYF
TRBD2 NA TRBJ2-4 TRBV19 TGTGCCAGTAGCCCCAGTCTTCTAGCGGGATTGATTCAGTACTTC CASSPSLLAGLIQYF
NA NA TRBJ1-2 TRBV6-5 TGTGCCAGCAGTTACGGCCGGTGGGATGGCTACACCTTC CASSYGRWDGYTF
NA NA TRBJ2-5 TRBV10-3 TGTGCCATCAGTGAAAGGGCTAGTCAAGAGACCCAGTACTTC CAISERASQETQYF
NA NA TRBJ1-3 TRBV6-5 TGTGCCAGCGCAATTTTGACAAGCTCTGGAAACACCATATATTTT CASAILTSSGNTIYF
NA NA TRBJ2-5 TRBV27 TGTGCCAGCAGCCCACGGGAGCAAGAGACCCAGTACTTC CASSPREQETQYF
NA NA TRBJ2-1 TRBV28 TGTGCCAGCAGTTTAGGGTCTGGGGCAGATGAGCAGTTCTTC CASSLGSGADEQFF
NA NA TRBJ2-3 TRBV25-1 TGTGCCAGCAGTGCGGCAAGGTTTCTACCCACGGTAGAGCAGTATTTT CASSAARFLPTVEQYF